This paragraph reports one TCR beta chain. Its antigen target is currently unknown. Nothing much larger sits one base from this clone, and base qualities are not available. For this chain, trimming is 6 bases at the V end and 1 base at the J end, and the number of junction bases without a gene match is 2. Looking up the germline V gene yields CDR1 SQVTM and CDR2 ANQGSEA. The CDR3 has 12 amino acids, counting the end cysteine and phenylalanine. The CDR3 DNA has 36 bases and is translated from base 1. The sample originates from a study of cytomegalovirus exposure and HLA in healthy donors (dated by TCRdb to about 2017). General notes on the study: An earlier analysis of some 500 of the donors reported roughly 300 Gb of sequence data and approximately 110 million unique TCR beta sequences from 150 million to 200 million T cells. Because of strong linkage in the cohort, roughly five DR-DQ haplotypes were treated as single units for association and clustering. The T cell repertoires of some 700 subjects were profiled by immunosequencing and related to cytomegalovirus serostatus. Roughly 300 gigabases of sequencing data and approximately 85 million unique TCR sequences were included in an early release covering roughly 600 HLA-typed donors. Genome-wide SNP genotypes for about 65% of the 666 donors were used in a later genetic analysis, which treated that subset as a discovery cohort. Class I and class II HLA loci were covered by the typing at four-digit resolution. The aim of the study was to test whether cataloging public T cell receptors could identify signatures of past pathogen exposure. Across under 500 genotyped donors of the cohort, an average of roughly 250,000 unique TCR beta nucleotide sequences per donor were sequenced, and roughly 17% of those sequences were non-productive. Rather than using new phenotypic data, the later analysis identified candidate immune exposures from TCR beta sequences and from how often those sequences occurred across donors. High-throughput TCR immunosequencing, statistical association of individual TCRs with disease status, and machine learning were combined to predict cytomegalovirus infection status. All discovery cohort repertoires had been generated using a single sequencing platform. In a later analysis, previously published TCR beta repertoires from about 640 donors were re-analyzed and high-resolution HLA genotyping was added so that TCR occurrence patterns could be studied. Typing coverage differed by locus: A, B, C, DRB1 and DQB1 were typed in about 620-630 donors, DQA1 in roughly 500, DPA1 in around 580, and DPB1 in roughly 470. In addition to the first cohort of approximately 670 subjects, a separate validation cohort of approximately 110 different subjects was used. An earlier analysis of 587 of the donors used high-throughput TCR beta sequencing to judge whether each TCR beta V gene segment behaved as functional or pseudogenic. Among the roughly 400 genotyped donors, roughly 80% belonged to the genetic ancestry cluster associated with self-reported Caucasian donors. Donor age, sex, ethnicity and CMV serostatus were compiled together with the repertoire data.

The cohort comprised fewer than 700 healthy bone marrow donors. At the time of sampling, all cohort members were nominally healthy, though unrecorded immune exposures were likely present. The donor tested CMV seropositive, placing the donor among the roughly 300 seropositive members of the cohort. A peripheral blood sample was provided by each donor, and peripheral blood mononuclear cells were used for TCR beta sequencing. Genomic DNA was extracted from the blood cell samples with the Qiagen DNeasy Blood Extraction Kit. The paper as a whole reports these results and caveats: For the cohort, immune exposure information was limited to CMV serostatus. Because counts were too low, 15 to 20 rarely observed V segments, including chromosome 9 orphons, were left out of the earlier analysis of 587 of the donors. Compared with the 666-donor mean, donors in an Asian-associated ancestry cluster had fewer N-insertions in productive TCRs, according to a later genetic analysis. The study gave a list of 150 to 200 TCR beta chains associated with cytomegalovirus. In a later analysis, HLA-associated TCR beta chains showed more clonal expansion and lower generation probabilities than non-associated chains that were equally common. Roughly uniform sequencing depth across donors was assumed in presence/absence analyses, although this assumption may not hold. Several of the top co-occurrence clusters appeared to be linked to parvovirus B19, influenza, CMV and Epstein-Barr virus, according to a later analysis. According to the authors, the approach could potentially be generalized to other disease states and immunological phenotypes. In both the original and validation cohorts, the classifier was reported to diagnose cytomegalovirus status with high specificity and sensitivity. A later analysis found that TCR association rates varied across HLA loci, with DRB1 alleles showing the most associated TCRs and HLA-C alleles the fewest. A further reported finding was that TCR beta sequences accurately predicted the HLA-A and HLA-B alleles for most subjects in the first cohort. Specific HLA alleles were associated with 15,000 to 20,000 TCR beta sequences at a false discovery rate of 0.05 in a later analysis. Because the 87-base-pair reads could not distinguish some IMGT-functional V segments, including TRBV6-2 and TRBV6-3, those segments were excluded. A later analysis found that most CMV-associated TCR beta chains appeared HLA-restricted, with HLA associations seemingly driven largely by CMV exposure. A cluster of highly shared sequence variants was judged likely to be a technical artifact of the sequencing pipeline. In an earlier analysis of 450 to 750 of the donors, most TCR beta V segments appeared in productive rearrangements about 90% or about 30% of the time, broadly matching IMGT annotations. Linkage disequilibrium might explain the correlated functional status among segregating V segments, but an unknown experimental factor could not be ruled out. Because HLA typing was missing for some donors at each locus, association tests included only the typed subset. Strong co-occurrence of HLA alleles, especially DR and DQ, made assigning TCR associations to individual alleles difficult. The cohort was sequenced for TCR beta chains only, and without alpha or paired-chain data the features that could be detected were limited. In a later genetic analysis, a missense DCLRE1C variant was associated with V-gene and J-gene trimming of TCR beta chains, and the association was replicated in an independent cohort. Most TCR sequences were seen in very few donors, while some public TCRs were found in many individuals. In vitro tests confirmed that a few of the cytomegalovirus-associated TCR beta chains recognize cytomegalovirus antigens.

Preparation of the library involved the immunoSEQ multiplex PCR assay. A mixture of 60 forward primers for TCR Vbeta segments and 13 reverse primers for TCR Jbeta segments was used in the multiplex PCR. Amplification of the CDR3 region of rearranged TCR beta genes was performed with a multiplex PCR assay on genomic DNA. The amplified TCR beta libraries were sequenced on the Illumina HiSeq System as 87-base-pair reads. As for the original processing: Across the roughly 600 repertoires, a later analysis counted tens of millions of unique TCR beta chains, roughly 11 million of which were shared by at least two donors. Raw reads were error-corrected and collapsed into unique sequences with a nearest-neighbor algorithm that merged closely related sequences to remove PCR and sequencing errors. To assign V, D and J gene segments, CDR3 sequences were aligned to IMGT reference sequences. For a sequence to be retained, a match of at least six nucleotides was required to both a V gene segment and a J gene segment. Rearrangements were classified as productive when the CDR3 lacked stop codons and remained in frame with V and J, and all other rearrangements were classified as non-productive. Following IMGT convention, CDR3 was defined as the stretch from the second conserved V-encoded cysteine up to the conserved J-encoded phenylalanine. The earlier analysis of some 600 of the donors excluded sequences that lacked an unambiguous match to a single V gene segment. In an earlier analysis of several hundred of the donors, V segments were called functional above 56.7% productive rearrangements and were called segregating when the between-donor standard deviation exceeded 5%. A statistical classification framework was built for diagnosing cytomegalovirus status from the catalog of TCR beta chain sequences. V and J gene assignment, in a later analysis, came from comparing TCR nucleotide sequences with IMGT/GENE-DB human TR gene sequences. The TCRdist pipeline was used in a later analysis to assign CDR3 sequences and most-parsimonious VDJ recombination scenarios. A later analysis defined each TCR beta chain by its CDR3 amino acid sequence plus V-gene family, and excluded reads lacking a unique V-gene family. In a later analysis, 500 to 700 highly shared, low-generation-probability nucleotide sequences were removed to address suspected cross-contamination and a sequencing artifact. A later analysis calculated a clonal expansion index for each public chain from normalized within-repertoire ranks of inferred template counts. Generation probabilities in a later analysis came from a VDJ recombination model fitted to out-of-frame rearrangements, and those results were checked against IGoR. In a later analysis, TCR-TCR, TCR-HLA and TCR-CMV co-occurrence was scored with hypergeometric tests, and a repertoire-size bias correction was applied to TCR pairs. In a later analysis, false discovery rates were estimated by permuting HLA or CMV assignments 20 times. A later analysis grouped co-occurring TCRs with DBSCAN, adding TCRdist sequence similarity when clustering within HLA-allele-positive subsets. Repertoires with fewer than 30,000 or more than 120,000 public chains, plus five repertoires with anomalous nucleotide sharing, were excluded from co-occurrence clustering. TCRdb provides this immuneACCESS table in a form limited to in-frame rearrangements. Some clones are lacking; in checked studies, under half of them reflect an unresolved V gene, and why the rest are absent is not known. That table furnishes V, J and clone size, whereas the DNA furnished D and trimming. Recorded for this sample are about 180,000 clones; 70% to 85% of them occurred a single time. More than 0.95% of the sample comes from the top ten.

The sequenced sample consisted of PBMCs. The rearrangement combines TRBV29-1 with TRBJ2-7; 8 bases in between match TRBD1. The clonotype comes from a girl aged 2-10 years in good health and CMV-seropositive. The bases are TGCAGCGTCGGGGACAGGTCCTACGAGCAGTACTTC. It codes for CSVGDRSYEQYF.